Listed below are T cell receptor beta chains from one sample, sequenced in a study of blood T cell repertoires in COVID-19. TCRdb's copy holds only in-frame clones and misses some; the assay was immunoSEQ multiplex PCR. The data show 200,000 or so clones, around 87% seen once. The source material was PBMCs or T cells enriched from blood (not recorded which). The receptors derive from a man aged 30 to 45 in a cohort exposed to, infected with or recovered from COVID-19 (not recorded which). The CDR3 runs from the conserved cysteine through the conserved F or W. The D gene is left open where the match is weak. Clone size is not always given. Where it is, it says once, few, many or a class for expanded clones.

cdr3_aa: CASSPLDRGTEAFF
cdr3_nt: TGTGCCAGCAGCCCCCTCGACAGGGGGACTGAAGCTTTCTTT
j_call: TRBJ1-1
d_call: TRBD1
v_call: TRBV27
cdr3_length: 14
clone_size: once

cdr3_aa: CASRRGQGKFYEQYF
cdr3_nt: TGTGCCAGCAGACGAGGACAGGGTAAATTCTACGAGCAGTACTTC
j_call: TRBJ2-7
d_call: TRBD1
v_call: TRBV6-5
cdr3_length: 15
clone_size: -

cdr3_aa: CASSEAMGMDQPQHF
cdr3_nt: TGTGCCAGCAGTGAAGCGATGGGCATGGATCAGCCCCAGCATTTT
j_call: TRBJ1-5
d_call: -
v_call: TRBV6-1
cdr3_length: 15
clone_size: -

cdr3_aa: CASALAGGPYEQFF
cdr3_nt: TGTGCCAGCGCCTTAGCGGGAGGGCCCTATGAGCAGTTCTTC
j_call: TRBJ2-1
d_call: TRBD2
v_call: TRBV2
cdr3_length: 14
clone_size: -

cdr3_aa: CASLTGATGELFF
cdr3_nt: TGTGCCAGCCTTACAGGGGCCACCGGGGAGCTGTTTTTT
j_call: TRBJ2-2
d_call: TRBD1
v_call: TRBV28
cdr3_length: 13
clone_size: once

cdr3_aa: CASSLEQVTEAFF
cdr3_nt: TGTGCCAGCAGCTTAGAACAGGTTACTGAAGCTTTCTTT
j_call: TRBJ1-1
d_call: -
v_call: TRBV13
cdr3_length: 13
clone_size: once

cdr3_aa: CASSRTPGQTEQYF
cdr3_nt: TGTGCCAGCAGCCGAACGCCAGGGCAAACCGAGCAGTACTTC
j_call: TRBJ2-7
d_call: -
v_call: TRBV5-5
cdr3_length: 14
clone_size: -

cdr3_aa: CASSPEGSGDTQYF
cdr3_nt: TGTGCCAGCTCACCAGAGGGAAGCGGAGATACGCAGTATTTT
j_call: TRBJ2-3
d_call: -
v_call: TRBV18
cdr3_length: 14
clone_size: once

cdr3_aa: CATGTSGSRTQYF
cdr3_nt: TGTGCCACGGGGACTAGCGGGAGTAGGACCCAGTACTTC
j_call: TRBJ2-5
d_call: TRBD2
v_call: TRBV24-1
cdr3_length: 13
clone_size: -

cdr3_aa: CASSEQTNEKLFF
cdr3_nt: TGTGCCAGCAGCGAACAGACTAATGAAAAACTGTTTTTT
j_call: TRBJ1-4
d_call: -
v_call: TRBV4-2
cdr3_length: 13
clone_size: -

cdr3_aa: CASSLAGGQADTQYF
cdr3_nt: TGTGCCAGCAGCTTAGCCGGGGGGCAGGCAGATACGCAGTATTTT
j_call: TRBJ2-3
d_call: -
v_call: TRBV7-6
cdr3_length: 15
clone_size: once

cdr3_aa: CASSLLTATYEQYF
cdr3_nt: TGCGCCAGCAGCTTGTTGACAGCTACCTACGAGCAGTACTTC
j_call: TRBJ2-7
d_call: -
v_call: TRBV5-1
cdr3_length: 14
clone_size: -

cdr3_aa: CASREGTGDYEQYF
cdr3_nt: TGTGCCAGTAGGGAGGGGACAGGGGACTACGAGCAGTACTTC
j_call: TRBJ2-7
d_call: TRBD1
v_call: TRBV19
cdr3_length: 14
clone_size: -

cdr3_aa: CASSWYRNTGELFF
cdr3_nt: TGTGCCAGCAGTTGGTACAGAAACACCGGGGAGCTGTTTTTT
j_call: TRBJ2-2
d_call: -
v_call: TRBV27
cdr3_length: 14
clone_size: -

cdr3_aa: CASSQEGPGLVNTGELFF
cdr3_nt: TGCGCCAGCAGCCAAGAAGGACCCGGACTGGTTAACACCGGGGAGCTGTTTTTT
j_call: TRBJ2-2
d_call: -
v_call: TRBV4-1
cdr3_length: 18
clone_size: -

cdr3_aa: CASSNSGQPQHF
cdr3_nt: TGTGCCAGCAGCAACTCAGGTCAGCCCCAGCATTTT
j_call: TRBJ1-5
d_call: -
v_call: TRBV21-1
cdr3_length: 12
clone_size: -

cdr3_aa: CAIRQGGNEQFF
cdr3_nt: TGTGCCATCCGACAGGGTGGGAATGAGCAGTTCTTC
j_call: TRBJ2-1
d_call: TRBD1
v_call: TRBV10-3
cdr3_length: 12
clone_size: once

cdr3_aa: CASSLGADIHYEQYF
cdr3_nt: TGTGCCAGCAGCTTGGGGGCCGATATCCACTACGAGCAGTACTTC
j_call: TRBJ2-7
d_call: -
v_call: TRBV11-2
cdr3_length: 15
clone_size: -

cdr3_aa: CASSLRQLSDEQFF
cdr3_nt: TGCGCCAGCAGCTTAAGACAGTTGTCCGATGAGCAGTTCTTC
j_call: TRBJ2-1
d_call: -
v_call: TRBV5-1
cdr3_length: 14
clone_size: few

cdr3_aa: CASSYRGTSGRYSYEQYF
cdr3_nt: TGTGCCAGCAGCTACCGTGGGACTAGCGGGAGGTACTCCTACGAGCAGTACTTC
j_call: TRBJ2-7
d_call: TRBD2
v_call: TRBV27
cdr3_length: 18
clone_size: -

cdr3_aa: CASSSQGTLNYGYTF
cdr3_nt: TGTGCCAGCAGCTCTCAGGGGACCCTGAACTATGGCTACACCTTC
j_call: TRBJ1-2
d_call: -
v_call: TRBV7-9
cdr3_length: 15
clone_size: -

cdr3_aa: CASSLTRHSGAYEQYF
cdr3_nt: TGCGCCAGCAGCCTGACCAGACACTCAGGGGCCTACGAGCAGTACTTC
j_call: TRBJ2-7
d_call: -
v_call: TRBV5-1
cdr3_length: 16
clone_size: -

cdr3_aa: CATSGGTGSVGNQPQHF
cdr3_nt: TGTGCCACCAGTGGAGGGACAGGGTCGGTGGGCAATCAGCCCCAGCATTTT
j_call: TRBJ1-5
d_call: TRBD1
v_call: TRBV24-1
cdr3_length: 17
clone_size: few

cdr3_aa: CASSRGYEQYF
cdr3_nt: TGTGCCAGCTCTAGGGGATACGAGCAGTACTTC
j_call: TRBJ2-7
d_call: -
v_call: TRBV27
cdr3_length: 11
clone_size: -

cdr3_aa: CASSQSWTSGRSYNEQFF
cdr3_nt: TGTGCCAGCAGCCAATCTTGGACTAGCGGGAGATCCTACAATGAGCAGTTCTTC
j_call: TRBJ2-1
d_call: TRBD2
v_call: TRBV3-1/TRBV3-2
cdr3_length: 18
clone_size: -

cdr3_aa: CASSLPGQGENEQFF
cdr3_nt: TGCGCCAGCAGCTTGCCGGGACAGGGGGAGAATGAGCAGTTCTTC
j_call: TRBJ2-1
d_call: TRBD1
v_call: TRBV5-1
cdr3_length: 15
clone_size: few

cdr3_aa: CASSLVLAGDSEQLF
cdr3_nt: TGTGCCAGCAGCTTAGTACTAGCGGGAGACAGTGAGCAGCTCTTC
j_call: TRBJ2-1
d_call: TRBD2
v_call: TRBV11-2
cdr3_length: 15
clone_size: -

cdr3_aa: CSASGLAGSFFLYEQYF
cdr3_nt: TGCAGTGCTAGTGGGCTAGCGGGGTCGTTTTTCCTCTACGAGCAGTACTTC
j_call: TRBJ2-7
d_call: TRBD2
v_call: TRBV20-1
cdr3_length: 17
clone_size: -

cdr3_aa: CASSWIFRTGKEGGYTF
cdr3_nt: TGTGCCAGCAGCTGGATATTCCGGACAGGGAAAGAGGGCGGCTACACCTTC
j_call: TRBJ1-2
d_call: TRBD1
v_call: TRBV7-2
cdr3_length: 17
clone_size: -

cdr3_aa: CASRRTSGSYNEQFF
cdr3_nt: TGTGCCAGTAGGAGGACTAGCGGGTCCTACAATGAGCAGTTCTTC
j_call: TRBJ2-1
d_call: TRBD2
v_call: TRBV19
cdr3_length: 15
clone_size: -

cdr3_aa: CSVPRLAGGNTGELFF
cdr3_nt: TGCAGCGTTCCAAGACTAGCGGGCGGGAACACCGGGGAGCTGTTTTTT
j_call: TRBJ2-2
d_call: TRBD2
v_call: TRBV29-1
cdr3_length: 16
clone_size: -

cdr3_aa: CASRSGAHQPQHF
cdr3_nt: TGTGCCAGTAGATCAGGGGCGCATCAGCCCCAGCATTTT
j_call: TRBJ1-5
d_call: -
v_call: TRBV19
cdr3_length: 13
clone_size: -

cdr3_aa: CASSFPDNEQFF
cdr3_nt: TGTGCCAGCAGTTTCCCGGACAATGAGCAGTTCTTC
j_call: TRBJ2-1
d_call: -
v_call: TRBV7-8
cdr3_length: 12
clone_size: -